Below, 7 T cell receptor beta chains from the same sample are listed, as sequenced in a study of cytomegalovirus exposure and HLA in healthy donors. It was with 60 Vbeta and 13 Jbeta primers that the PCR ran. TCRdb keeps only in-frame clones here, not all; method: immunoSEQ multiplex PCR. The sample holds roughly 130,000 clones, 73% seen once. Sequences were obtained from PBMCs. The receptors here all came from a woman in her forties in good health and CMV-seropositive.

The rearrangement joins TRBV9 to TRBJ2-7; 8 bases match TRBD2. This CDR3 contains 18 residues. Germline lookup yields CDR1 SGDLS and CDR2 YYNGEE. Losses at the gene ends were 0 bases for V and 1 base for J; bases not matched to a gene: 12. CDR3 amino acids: CASSVEPGGRGGSYEQYF. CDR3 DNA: TGTGCCAGCAGCGTAGAGCCCGGTGGTCGGGGGGGATCCTACGAGCAGTACTTC.

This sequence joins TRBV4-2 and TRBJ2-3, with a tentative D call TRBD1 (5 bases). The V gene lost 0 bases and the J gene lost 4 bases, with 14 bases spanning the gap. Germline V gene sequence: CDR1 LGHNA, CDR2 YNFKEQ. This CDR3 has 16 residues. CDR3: CASSQDDQGSSDTQYF. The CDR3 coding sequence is TGTGCCAGCAGCCAAGATGACCAGGGAAGCTCAGATACGCAGTATTTT.

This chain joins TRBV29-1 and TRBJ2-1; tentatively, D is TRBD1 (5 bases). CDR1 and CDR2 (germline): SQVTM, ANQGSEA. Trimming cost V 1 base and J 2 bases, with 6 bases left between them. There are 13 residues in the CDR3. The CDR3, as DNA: TGCAGCGTTGAAGGCAGGGCCTACAATGAGCAGTTCTTC. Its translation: CSVEGRAYNEQFF.

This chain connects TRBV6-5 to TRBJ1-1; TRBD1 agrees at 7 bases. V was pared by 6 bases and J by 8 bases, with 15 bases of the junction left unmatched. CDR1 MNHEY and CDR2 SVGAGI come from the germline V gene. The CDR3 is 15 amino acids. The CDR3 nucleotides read TGTGCCAGCAGCCCTCAGGACAGGCGTACCGAAGAAGCTTTCTTT. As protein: CASSPQDRRTEEAFF.

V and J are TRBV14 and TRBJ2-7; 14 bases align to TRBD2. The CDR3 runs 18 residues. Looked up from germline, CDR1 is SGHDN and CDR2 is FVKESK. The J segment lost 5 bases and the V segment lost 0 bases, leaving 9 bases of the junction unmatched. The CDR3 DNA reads TGTGCCAGCAGCCAAGAGGGGGGACTAGCGGGAGTAGGGGACGAGCAGTACTTC. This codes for CASSQEGGLAGVGDEQYF. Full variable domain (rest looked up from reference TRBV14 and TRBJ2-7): EAGVTQFPSHSVIEKGQTVTLRCDPISGHDNLYWYRRVMGKEIKFLLHFVKESKQDESGMPNNRFLAERTGGTYSTLKVQPAELEDSGVYFCASSQEGGLAGVGDEQYFGPGTRLTVT.

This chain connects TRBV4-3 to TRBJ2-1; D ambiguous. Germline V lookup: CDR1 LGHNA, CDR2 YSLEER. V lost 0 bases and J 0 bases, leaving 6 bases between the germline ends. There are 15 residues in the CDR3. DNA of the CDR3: TGCGCCAGCAGCCAAGACGTGAGCTCCTACAATGAGCAGTTCTTC. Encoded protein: CASSQDVSSYNEQFF.

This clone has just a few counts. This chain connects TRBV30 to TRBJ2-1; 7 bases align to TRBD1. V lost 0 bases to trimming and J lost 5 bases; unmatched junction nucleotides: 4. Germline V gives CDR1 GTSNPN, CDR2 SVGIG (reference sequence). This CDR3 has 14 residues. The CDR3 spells CAWSVQGTDNEQFF. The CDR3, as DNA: TGTGCCTGGAGTGTACAGGGGACGGACAATGAGCAGTTCTTC.